Shown below are 13 T cell receptor beta chains from a single sample sequenced in a study of identical twins (dated by TCRdb to 2016 to 2017). The library was prepared using 5' RACE. Instrument used: Illumina HiSeq 2000. The public reads were run again by TCRdb, first through fastp at Q25 and then through MiXCR, and only productive beta chains were kept. CDR3 protein duplicates are merged, each entry listing the most common genes and DNA. The sample data list 1.5 million to 2 million distinct CDR3 sequences, and under 35% of these were observed just once. The leading ten clones occupy 0.25% to 0.3% of the sample. Source material: cord blood. The receptors come from a newborn girl in good health.

The V gene is TRBV20-1, the J gene TRBJ1-2, with TRBD1 matching 8 bases. The CDR3 length is 14 residues. The germline V gene encodes CDR1 DFQATT and CDR2 SNEGSKA (reference sequence). V was clipped by 3 bases and J by 0 bases; unmatched bases: 3. DNA of the CDR3: TGCAGTGCTAGGGACAGGGCTGCTAACTATGGCTACACCTTC. Residues: CSARDRAANYGYTF.

The chain carries TRBV20-1 and TRBJ1-5; perhaps TRBD1 as D (5 bases). In germline, CDR1 is DFQATT, CDR2 SNEGSKA (reference sequence). This CDR3 spans 18 amino acids. Trimming pared 0 bases from V and 3 bases from J, leaving 21 bases between. CDR3 protein: CSARDLWGGMGFNQPQHF. As DNA, the CDR3 is TGCAGTGCTAGAGATCTCTGGGGCGGGATGGGGTTCAATCAGCCCCAGCATTTT.

The chain is built from TRBV5-1 and TRBJ2-3; the match to TRBD1 covers 9 bases. Germline V gene sequence: CDR1 SGHRS, CDR2 YFSETQ. CDR3 length equals 16 residues. V lost 3 bases and J lost 10; bases outside the gene matches: 15. The CDR3 is CASSSIPQTTGGAQYF. CDR3 nucleotides: TGCGCCAGCAGCTCCATTCCCCAGACGACAGGGGGTGCGCAGTATTTT.

Details on this clonotype: It may be a read error: a sequence one base away is much more abundant. The chain joins TRBV10-3 to TRBJ2-7, with D perhaps assigned TRBD1 or TRBD2 (5 bases each). This CDR3 region has 14 residues. Germline-derived CDR1 and CDR2 are ENHRY and SYGVKD. V dropped 2 bases and J dropped 7 bases, with 15 bases sitting between them. The CDR3 coding sequence is TGTGCCATCAGTGAGGTGGGGGTACTCAATGAGCAGTACTTC. Translating it yields CAISEVGVLNEQYF.

The chain combines TRBV7-9 with TRBJ2-7; tentatively, D is TRBD2 (5 bases). The V end was cut by 5 bases, the J end by 4 bases, with 21 bases between. CDR1 and CDR2 from the germline V gene are SEHNR and FQNEAQ (reference sequence). The length of the CDR3 is 16 residues. CDR3 DNA sequence: TGTGCCAGCAGCCTCCCCGACTACACCGTCACATACGAGCAGTACTTC. Amino acids: CASSLPDYTVTYEQYF.

This clonotype was detected a few times. The gene calls are TRBV20-1 and TRBJ1-2, with D tentatively TRBD1 (5 bases). This CDR3 has 14 amino acids. V lost 2 bases and J lost 0, with 10 bases in between. From germline, CDR1 is DFQATT and CDR2 SNEGSKA (reference sequence). CDR3 region: CSARPVTANYGYTF. The CDR3 bases are TGCAGTGCTAGACCTGTGACAGCTAACTATGGCTACACCTTC.

This CDR3 reads CSVAGTGWYGYTF. CDR3 nucleotides: TGCAGCGTTGCAGGGACAGGGTGGTATGGCTACACCTTC. The chain couples TRBV29-1 to TRBJ1-2, with 9 bases aligning to TRBD1. Germline V gene data show CDR1 as SQVTM and CDR2 as ANQGSEA. V was clipped by 4 bases and J by 5 bases; unmatched bases: 5. The CDR3 covers 13 residues.

V gene TRBV2 combines with J gene TRBJ2-4; D perhaps matches TRBD2 (7 bases). CDR1 and CDR2 from the germline V gene are SNHLY and FYNNEI. The CDR3 spans 19 residues. V gave up 0 bases and J gave up 0 bases, with 18 bases separating them. CDR3 DNA: TGTGCCAGCAGTGAAGCGGGGGGGCGCAGATCCCTAGCCAAAAACATTCAGTACTTC. It yields the protein CASSEAGGRRSLAKNIQYF. Variable domain in full (rest from reference TRBV2 and TRBJ2-4): EPEVTQTPSHQVTQMGQEVILRCVPISNHLYFYWYRQILGQKVEFLVSFYNNEISEKSEIFDDQFSVERPDGSNFTLKIRSTKLEDSAMYFCASSEAGGRRSLAKNIQYFGAGTRLSVL.

The chain joins TRBV2 to TRBJ2-7; TRBD2 matches 7 bases. J gave up 7 bases and V 5 bases, and 8 bases lay outside the gene matches. The germline V gene has CDR1 SNHLY and CDR2 FYNNEI. The CDR3 has 13 residues. DNA for the CDR3: TGTGCCAGCAGTAGCGGGAAAGCTAGAGAGCAGTACTTC. It encodes CASSSGKAREQYF.

This CDR3 is CASSLNRGAYNEQFF. In DNA, the CDR3 is TGCGCCAGCAGCCTCAACAGGGGGGCGTACAATGAGCAGTTCTTC. V usage is TRBV5-1 and J usage is TRBJ2-1; 8 nucleotides match TRBD1. Germline-derived CDR1 and CDR2 are SGHRS and YFSETQ. The CDR3 extends over 15 amino acids. The ends lost 4 bases at V and 4 bases at J; junction bases unmatched: 7.

This rearrangement joins TRBV6-2 or TRBV6-3 to TRBJ2-2, with D perhaps TRBD2 (6 bases). Trimming removed 4 bases at V and 7 bases at J, with 19 bases between. Germline CDR1 reads MNHEY; CDR2 reads SVGEGT. The CDR3 covers 16 residues. This CDR3 reads CASSWLAKGWNGELFF. DNA for the CDR3: TGTGCCAGCAGTTGGCTAGCGAAGGGATGGAACGGGGAGCTGTTTTTT.

The genes are TRBV12-3 or TRBV12-4 and TRBJ2-6, with TRBD1 as a possible D gene (6 bases). The V and J ends lost 4 bases and 0 bases respectively, with 10 bases between them. The CDR3 runs 16 residues. The CDR3 DNA reads TGTGCCAGCAGTTCCCCACAGGGCTCTGGGGCCAACGTCCTGACTTTC. This translates into CASSSPQGSGANVLTF.

The chain joins TRBV5-1 to TRBJ1-2; D might be TRBD1 (6 bases). This CDR3 contains 13 residues. In germline, CDR1 is SGHRS, CDR2 YFSETQ. The germline V and J ends were trimmed by 4 bases and 4 bases, with 11 bases remaining between them. For the CDR3, the DNA is TGCGCCAGCAGCCACAGGGAAAGCTATGGCTACACCTTC. This encodes CASSHRESYGYTF.